These 27 T cell receptor beta chains were sequenced from one sample in a study of T cell changes during pregnancy in multiple sclerosis. Libraries were prepared by immunoSEQ multiplex PCR; TCRdb keeps only in-frame clonotypes and omits some of them. The sample has around 16,000 clones, roughly four fifths seen once. Sequencing was performed on CD8+ T cells from peripheral blood mononuclear cells, taken after pregnancy. The source of these receptors is a female donor in good health, enrolled as a control in a pregnancy study.

J is TRBJ2-3 and V is TRBV27; 8 bases are shared with TRBD2. J gave up 3 bases and V 4 bases, and 9 bases lay outside the gene matches. Germline V gene sequence: CDR1 MNHEY, CDR2 SMNVEV (reference sequence). The CDR3 is made up of 16 amino acids. In DNA form, the CDR3 reads TGTGCCAGCAGTTCGTTTACAGCGGGAGCTACAGATACGCAGTATTTT. This translates into CASSSFTAGATDTQYF.

This chain joins TRBV6-5 and TRBJ2-5; 9 bases fit TRBD2. The junction had 3 bases not matched to a gene; V was cut back by 0 bases and J by 4 bases. CDR3 length: 15 amino acids. Germline values: CDR1 MNHEY, CDR2 SVGAGI. CDR3 nucleotides: TGTGCCAGCAGTTACTCGCGGGGGGGCCCAGAGACCCAGTACTTC. Its translation is CASSYSRGGPETQYF.

The chain couples TRBV7-2 to TRBJ2-7; D is uncertain. V lost 5 bases and J lost 4, with 15 bases in between. CDR1 and CDR2 from the germline V gene are SGHTA and FQGNSA. The CDR3 is made up of 14 amino acids. Written as DNA, the CDR3 is TGTGCCAGCAGCCCACGTCCGGTATCTTACGAGCAGTACTTC. Protein product: CASSPRPVSYEQYF.

V gene TRBV19 combines with J gene TRBJ1-5, with no clear D. The CDR3 extends over 13 amino acids. Germline CDR1 is LNHDA and CDR2 is SQIVND (reference sequence). Trimming left V 1 base short and J 7 bases short, with 8 bases between. CDR3 coding DNA: TGTGCCAGTAGTATAGGTGAGCCGCAGCCCCAGCATTTT. This codes for CASSIGEPQPQHF. Looking up the rest from reference TRBV19 and TRBJ1-5 gives the full variable domain: DGGITQSPKYLFRKEGQNVTLSCEQNLNHDAMYWYRQDPGQGLRLIYYSQIVNDFQKGDIAEGYSVSREKKESFPLTVTSAQKNPTAFYLCASSIGEPQPQHFGDGTRLSIL.

The rearrangement joins TRBV27 to TRBJ2-7; 7 bases match TRBD1. This CDR3 is built from 14 residues. Germline V CDR1 and CDR2: MNHEY, SMNVEV (reference sequence). Germline trimming cut 3 bases from V and 5 bases from J; bases unmatched to any gene: 7. CDR3 DNA: TGTGCCAGCAGTTTCTACAGGGGAGATAACGAGCAGTACTTC. Encoded protein: CASSFYRGDNEQYF.

The chain is built from TRBV2 and TRBJ2-5, with 13 bases identical to TRBD2. CDR3 length: 16 amino acids. The V and J ends lost 4 bases and 5 bases, in that order; junction bases with no gene match: 7. Per germline, CDR1 SNHLY and CDR2 FYNNEI. CDR3 nucleotide sequence: TGTGCCAGCAGTGGACGACTAGCGGGGGGCGGGGAGACCCAGTACTTC. Translated, it gives CASSGRLAGGGETQYF.

The rearrangement joins TRBV6-4 to TRBJ1-6; D is possibly TRBD1 (6 bases). The CDR3 covers 14 residues. Germline CDR1 reads MRHNA; CDR2 reads SNTAGT. Trimming cost V 9 bases and J 5 bases, with 14 bases left between them. Here the CDR3 reads CASRGGNDNSPLHF. As DNA, the CDR3 is TGTGCCAGTAGAGGGGGAAACGATAATTCACCCCTCCACTTT.

Concerning this clone: An end of the junction differs from the germline gene, which may be a read error. This chain connects TRBV4-2 to TRBJ2-3, with D possibly TRBD1 on 5 matching bases. The CDR3 loop spans 15 amino acids. Looked up from germline, CDR1 is LGHNA and CDR2 is YNFKEQ. DNA of the CDR3: TGTGCCAGCAGCGAAGAGACAGCTAGCACAGATACGCAGTATTTT. Translating it yields CASSEETASTDTQYF.

This clone was observed a handful of times. The gene calls are TRBV9 and TRBJ2-2, with TRBD1 matching over 8 bases. Germline trimming cut 4 bases from V and 0 bases from J; bases unmatched to any gene: 8. Looked up from germline, CDR1 is SGDLS and CDR2 is YYNGEE. The CDR3 consists of 17 residues. The CDR3 DNA reads as TGTGCCAGCAGCTTTTCTAGGACAGGGCCGAACACCGGGGAGCTGTTTTTT. Residues: CASSFSRTGPNTGELFF.

The V call is TRBV9, the J call TRBJ2-5; D is ambiguous. In germline, CDR1 is SGDLS, CDR2 YYNGEE. The CDR3 runs to 13 residues. The V end lost 0 bases, the J end lost 5 bases, and 8 bases lay between the germline ends. The CDR3 DNA sequence: TGTGCCAGCAGCGTAGGGGCCTACGAGACCCAGTACTTC. Residues: CASSVGAYETQYF.

This chain connects TRBV9 to TRBJ2-7, with 11 bases aligning to TRBD1. J lost 2 bases, V lost 3 bases, and 1 base had no gene match. The CDR3 loop spans 14 amino acids. Looked up from germline, CDR1 is SGDLS and CDR2 is YYNGEE. The CDR3 loop reads CASSEGQGAYEQYF. The CDR3 coding sequence is TGTGCCAGCAGCGAGGGACAGGGGGCCTACGAGCAGTACTTC.

The chain is built from TRBV30 and TRBJ1-6; 9 nucleotides line up with TRBD1. Germline trimming cut 2 bases from V and 8 bases from J; bases unmatched to any gene: 4. The length of the CDR3 is 14 residues. In germline, CDR1 is GTSNPN, CDR2 SVGIG (reference sequence). CDR3 bases: TGTGCCTGGAGTCCGGGACAGGGTGATTCACCCCTCCACTTT. Encoded protein: CAWSPGQGDSPLHF.

The V gene is TRBV9, the J gene TRBJ2-6; D might be TRBD2 (6 bases). The germline gives CDR1 SGDLS, CDR2 YYNGEE. CDR3 size: 15 residues. Trimming left V 7 bases short and J 1 base short, with 12 bases between. This chain's CDR3 is CASRLGGSGANVLTF. The CDR3 bases are TGTGCCAGCCGCCTGGGGGGTTCTGGGGCCAACGTCCTGACTTTC.

This chain uses TRBV4-1 with TRBJ2-3; no clear D gene. Germline V gene data show CDR1 as MGHRA and CDR2 as YSYEKL. Trimming shortened V by 4 bases and J by 4 bases, and 9 bases separated the two germline ends. The CDR3 sequence is 13 residues long. CDR3 nucleotides: TGCGCCAGCAGCCTCATCGGTTCAGATACGCAGTATTTT. Translating it yields CASSLIGSDTQYF.

This clone has a single count. The gene calls are TRBV7-9 and TRBJ1-6; TRBD1 agrees at 11 bases. The V gene end was trimmed by 6 bases and the J gene end by 5 bases; junction bases not matched to a gene: 6. This CDR3 is 16 amino acids long. CDR1 and CDR2 from the germline V gene are SEHNR and FQNEAQ (reference sequence). CDR3 nucleotide sequence: TGTGCCAGCAGTTCGCCGGGACAGGGGGATAATTCACCCCTCCACTTT. This translates into CASSSPGQGDNSPLHF.

This chain links TRBV23-1 with TRBJ2-7; D possibly corresponds to TRBD2 (5 bases). TRBV23-1 is treated as an ORF (open reading frame) with a function not yet certain. CDR3 length: 15 residues. Trimming took off 1 base at V and 0 bases at J, with 10 bases between the two ends. The CDR3 sequence: CASSQWVASSYEQYF. The CDR3 DNA is TGCGCCAGCAGTCAATGGGTAGCGAGCTCCTACGAGCAGTACTTC.

V gene TRBV9 combines with J gene TRBJ2-1; 11 positions match TRBD2. The length of the CDR3 is 16 residues. Germline V gene sequence: CDR1 SGDLS, CDR2 YYNGEE. Trimming took 2 bases from V and 3 from J; bases not matched to a gene: 4. As DNA, the CDR3 is TGTGCCAGCAGCGTGGGGACTAGCGGAGTCTACAATGAGCAGTTCTTC. It specifies CASSVGTSGVYNEQFF.

This sequence joins TRBV5-6 and TRBJ2-5, with D uncertain. There are 13 residues in the CDR3. Between the trimmed V and J ends, which lost 2 bases and 1 base, there was a span of 6 bases. Germline V gene sequence: CDR1 SGHDT, CDR2 YYEEEE. The CDR3 DNA is TGTGCCAGCAGCTTTAGTTCCCAAGAGACCCAGTACTTC. This gives the protein CASSFSSQETQYF.

By sample fraction, this clone is medium-sized. The CDR3 loop reads CASSLLLGAEEQYF. The CDR3 DNA follows: TGTGCCAGCAGCCTCCTCCTGGGGGCAGAAGAGCAGTACTTC. The V gene is TRBV27, the J gene TRBJ2-7; the D gene is possibly TRBD1 (6 bases). The CDR3 totals 14 residues. The ends were cut back, 6 bases at V and 7 bases at J, with 19 bases in the middle. CDR1 and CDR2 (germline): MNHEY, SMNVEV (reference sequence).

This chain links TRBV27 with TRBJ1-1; no clear D gene. The V gene lost 4 bases and the J gene lost 1 base, with 7 bases spanning the gap. Germline values: CDR1 MNHEY, CDR2 SMNVEV (reference sequence). CDR3 length: 13 residues. The CDR3 DNA sequence: TGTGCCAGCAGTTACACACGGAACACTGAAGCTTTCTTT. The encoded protein is CASSYTRNTEAFF.

The chain links TRBV6-4 to TRBJ1-1, with D possibly TRBD1 on 5 matching bases. This CDR3 contains 15 residues. The germline gives CDR1 MRHNA, CDR2 SNTAGT. V lost 6 bases and J lost 1, with 15 bases in between. CDR3 region: CASRQQDSPNTEAFF. The DNA for the CDR3 is TGTGCCAGCAGGCAGCAAGACAGCCCGAACACTGAAGCTTTCTTT.

Notes on this clone: A read error may account for a junction end that differs from germline. The chain carries TRBV7-9 and TRBJ2-3; TRBD2 matches 14 bases. The length of the CDR3 is 12 residues. The germline V gene has CDR1 SEHNR and CDR2 FQNEAQ (reference sequence). Written as DNA, the CDR3 is TGTGCCAGCAGCCAGGCGGGACTAGCGGGGGCCTTT. It is translated as CASSQAGLAGAF.

The V gene is TRBV25-1, the J gene TRBJ2-7; TRBD1 might be the D (5 bases). Germline values: CDR1 MGHDK, CDR2 SYGVNS. The CDR3 contains 15 residues. The germline V and J ends were trimmed by 5 bases and 0 bases, with 14 bases remaining between them. The CDR3 region is CASSYQGAGSYEQYF. As DNA, the CDR3 is TGTGCCAGCAGTTATCAAGGGGCTGGCTCCTACGAGCAGTACTTC.

The J gene is TRBJ2-5, the V gene TRBV10-2, with D possibly TRBD2 on 6 matching bases. The CDR3 loop spans 14 amino acids. The germline V gene has CDR1 WSHSY and CDR2 SAAADI. Trimming left V 2 bases short and J 0 bases short, with 7 bases between. Written as DNA, the CDR3 is TGCGCCAGCAGTGAGGGACTACACCAAGAGACCCAGTACTTC. This translates into CASSEGLHQETQYF.

This chain links TRBV7-2 with TRBJ1-6, with a weak D call TRBD1 (5 bases). V lost 5 bases and J lost 9, with 17 bases in between. Germline values: CDR1 SGHTA, CDR2 FQGNSA. The CDR3 covers 15 residues. CDR3: CASSQPGGRISPLHF. The CDR3 DNA is TGTGCCAGCAGCCAACCGGGGGGAAGAATTTCACCCCTCCACTTT.

V usage is TRBV9 and J usage is TRBJ2-1; TRBD2 aligns across 7 bases. Germline trimming cut 0 bases from V and 9 bases from J; bases unmatched to any gene: 3. This CDR3 has 13 amino acids. Germline assignment: CDR1 SGDLS and CDR2 YYNGEE. The CDR3 protein is CASSVGGGGEQFF. DNA of the CDR3: TGTGCCAGCAGCGTAGGTGGGGGGGGTGAGCAGTTCTTC.

This clone is medium-sized (0.01 to 0.1%) within its sample. The chain links TRBV13 to TRBJ1-2, with 9 bases that match TRBD1. Per germline, CDR1 PRHDT and CDR2 FYEKMQ (reference sequence). V lost 4 bases to trimming and J lost 6 bases; unmatched junction nucleotides: 12. The CDR3 consists of 16 residues. The CDR3 protein is CASSSGTGIDRHGYTF. The CDR3, as DNA: TGTGCCAGCAGCTCGGGGACAGGGATAGATAGACATGGCTACACCTTC.